The sample holds one count of the clone carrying this TCR beta chain. V gave up 5 bases and J gave up 2 bases, with 5 bases separating them. From germline, CDR1 is SGHTA and CDR2 FQGNSA. CDR3 size: 12 residues. The source of the sample is a study of cytomegalovirus exposure and HLA in healthy donors. The data were produced by immunoSEQ multiplex PCR, yet TCRdb's version contains in-frame clones alone and is incomplete. Of over 200,000 clones in the sample, around 88% are singletons; the top ten hold about 2.7%. The donors were in the roughly 120-subject validation cohort, distinct from the approximately 670-subject first cohort.

The gene calls are TRBV7-2 and TRBJ2-3; D unresolved. This clonotype was sampled from a woman between 18 and 30 years old in good health and CMV-seronegative. The sequenced sample was PBMCs. The CDR3 bases are TGTGCCAGCAGCCGTTCCACAGATACGCAGTATTTT. As protein: CASSRSTDTQYF.